This record looks at one T cell receptor (beta chain) sequence and its context. The data are from a study of T cell clones after liver transplantation. Overall study context: TCRbeta sequencing after a pre-transplant mixed lymphocyte reaction identified graft-donor-reactive clones, later tracked in post-transplant blood. Three of the eight recipients were HCV-positive; the rest had non-autoimmune, non-viral transplant indications. Without induction therapy, subjects received standard immunosuppression until 12-24 months post-transplant.

This table comes from immunoSEQ multiplex PCR, and its TCRdb copy is limited to in-frame clones, with some not included. The data show 55,000 to 75,000 clones, with approximately 63% seen just once and 2.5% to 3% held by the top ten. Germline assignment: CDR1 MDHEN and CDR2 SYDVKM. V dropped 8 bases and J dropped 1 base, with 14 bases sitting between them. The CDR3 extends over 15 amino acids. V usage is TRBV28 and J usage is TRBJ2-2, with D possibly called TRBD1 or TRBD2 (5 bases each). Sample: CD4+ T cells from blood, taken at the roughly 15-month timepoint. The sequence came from a human patient who received a liver transplant. T cells may partly derive from the graft donor. The CDR3 sequence: CASRPGAGNTGELFF. The CDR3 nucleotides read TGTGCCAGCCGTCCCGGGGCGGGGAACACCGGGGAGCTGTTTTTT. Filled out from reference TRBV28 and TRBJ2-2, the complete variable domain reads DVKVTQSSRYLVKRTGEKVFLECVQDMDHENMFWYRQDPGLGLRLIYFSYDVKMKEKGDIPEGYSVSREKKERFSLILESASTNQTSMYLCASRPGAGNTGELFFGEGSRLTVL.